The source of this T cell receptor (beta chain) is a study of spatial heterogeneity in lung cancer. Study as a whole: Tumor-region counts of TCR transcripts tracked strongly with a T cell module score from matched bulk RNA-seq. Study-wide findings and caveats: Among tumor T cells, estimated coverage was around 7.4% for alpha chains and around 13% for beta chains. Higher tumor mutation counts went along with higher counts of expanded intratumoral alpha and beta TCRs.

In regard to this clonotype: Its antigen is as yet unknown. Since the library was made to target alpha chains, this beta chain is a stray read and its abundance is not meaningful.

Noted time point: sample taken at primary tumor resection. Sequencing of whole RNA from tumor, nontumor lung or frozen PBMC involved no sorting. TCRdb reanalysed the 5' RACE reads using MiXCR and keeps one entry per CDR3 protein. The profile shows thousands of distinct CDR3 sequences, roughly an eighth of them singletons. The TCR originated in a male donor with early-stage non-small cell lung cancer. The specimen was lung tumor tissue, collected at surgery.

For the CDR3, the DNA is TGTGCCAGCAGCCGAGGGACAGGGAACACCGGGGAGCTGTTTTTT. Its protein is CASSRGTGNTGELFF. The V call is TRBV6-5, the J call TRBJ2-2, with 8 bases matching TRBD1. Germline V lookup: CDR1 MNHEY, CDR2 SVGAGI. V shed 6 bases, J shed 1 base, and the junction held 4 bases outside the gene matches. CDR3 length: 15 amino acids.